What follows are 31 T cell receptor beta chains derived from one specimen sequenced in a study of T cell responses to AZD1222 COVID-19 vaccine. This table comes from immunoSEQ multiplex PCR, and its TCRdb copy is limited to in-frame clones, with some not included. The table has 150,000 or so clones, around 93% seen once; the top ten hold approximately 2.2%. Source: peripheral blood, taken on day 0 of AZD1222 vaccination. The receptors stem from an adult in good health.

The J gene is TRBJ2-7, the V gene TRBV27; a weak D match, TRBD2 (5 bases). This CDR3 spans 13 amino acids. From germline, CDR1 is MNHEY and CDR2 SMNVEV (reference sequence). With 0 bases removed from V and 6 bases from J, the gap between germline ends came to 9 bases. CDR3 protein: CASSLSVGGEQYF. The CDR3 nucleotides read TGTGCCAGCAGTTTATCTGTAGGAGGCGAGCAGTACTTC.

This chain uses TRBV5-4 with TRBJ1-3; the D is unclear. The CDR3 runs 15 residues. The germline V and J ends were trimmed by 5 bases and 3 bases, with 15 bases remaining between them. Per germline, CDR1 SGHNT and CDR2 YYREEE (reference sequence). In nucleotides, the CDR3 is TGTGCCAGCAGTCAAGACCTATTAGGTGGAAACACCATATATTTT. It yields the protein CASSQDLLGGNTIYF.

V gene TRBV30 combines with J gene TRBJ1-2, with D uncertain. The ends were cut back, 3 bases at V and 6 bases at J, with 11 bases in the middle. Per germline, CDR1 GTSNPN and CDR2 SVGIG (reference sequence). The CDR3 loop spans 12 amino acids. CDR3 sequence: CAWRPEGDGYTF. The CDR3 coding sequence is TGTGCCTGGAGGCCGGAGGGAGATGGCTACACCTTC.

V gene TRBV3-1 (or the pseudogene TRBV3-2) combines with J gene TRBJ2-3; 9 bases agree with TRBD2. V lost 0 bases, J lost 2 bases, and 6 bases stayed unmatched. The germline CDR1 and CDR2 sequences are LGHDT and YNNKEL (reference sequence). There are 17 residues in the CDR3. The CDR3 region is CASSQDTSGLPTDTQYF. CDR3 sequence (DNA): TGTGCCAGCAGCCAAGATACTAGCGGGTTACCCACAGATACGCAGTATTTT.

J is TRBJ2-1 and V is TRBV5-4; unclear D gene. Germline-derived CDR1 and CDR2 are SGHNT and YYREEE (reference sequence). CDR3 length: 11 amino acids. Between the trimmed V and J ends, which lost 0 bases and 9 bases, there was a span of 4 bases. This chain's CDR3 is CASSLGGEQFF. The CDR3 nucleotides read TGTGCCAGCAGCTTGGGCGGTGAGCAGTTCTTC.

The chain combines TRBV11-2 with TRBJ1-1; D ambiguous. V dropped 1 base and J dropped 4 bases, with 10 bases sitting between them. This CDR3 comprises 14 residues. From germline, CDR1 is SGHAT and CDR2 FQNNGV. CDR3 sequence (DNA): TGTGCCAGCAGCTTAGCCAAGGGTCCCACTGAAGCTTTCTTT. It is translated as CASSLAKGPTEAFF.

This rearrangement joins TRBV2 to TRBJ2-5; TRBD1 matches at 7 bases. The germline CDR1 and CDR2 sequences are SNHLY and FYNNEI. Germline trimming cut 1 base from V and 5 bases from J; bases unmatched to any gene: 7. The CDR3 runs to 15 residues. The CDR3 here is CASSEEVEGAETQYF. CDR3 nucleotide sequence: TGTGCCAGCAGTGAAGAGGTCGAGGGGGCGGAGACCCAGTACTTC.

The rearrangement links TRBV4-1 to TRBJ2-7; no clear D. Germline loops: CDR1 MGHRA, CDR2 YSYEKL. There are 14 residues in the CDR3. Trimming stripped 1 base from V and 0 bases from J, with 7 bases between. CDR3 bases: TGCGCCAGCAGCCAAGGAGCCAGCTCCTACGAGCAGTACTTC. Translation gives CASSQGASSYEQYF.

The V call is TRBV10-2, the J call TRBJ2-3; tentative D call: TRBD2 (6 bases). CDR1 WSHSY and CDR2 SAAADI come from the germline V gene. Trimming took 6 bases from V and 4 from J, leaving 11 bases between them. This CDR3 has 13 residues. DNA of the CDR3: TGCGCCAGCAGACCCGGGGGTCCAGATACGCAGTATTTT. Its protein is CASRPGGPDTQYF.

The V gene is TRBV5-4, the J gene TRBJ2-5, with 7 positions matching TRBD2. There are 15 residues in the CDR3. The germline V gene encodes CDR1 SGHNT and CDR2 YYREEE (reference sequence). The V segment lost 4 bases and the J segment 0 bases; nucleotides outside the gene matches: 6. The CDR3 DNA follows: TGTGCCAGCAGCGGCACCGGGGGGAACCAAGAGACCCAGTACTTC. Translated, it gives CASSGTGGNQETQYF.

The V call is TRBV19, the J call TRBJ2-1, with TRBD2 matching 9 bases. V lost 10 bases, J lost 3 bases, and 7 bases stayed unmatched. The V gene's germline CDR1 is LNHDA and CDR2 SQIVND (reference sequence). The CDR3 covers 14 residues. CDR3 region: CATAREGYYNEQFF. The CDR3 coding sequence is TGTGCCACCGCGCGGGAGGGTTACTACAATGAGCAGTTCTTC.

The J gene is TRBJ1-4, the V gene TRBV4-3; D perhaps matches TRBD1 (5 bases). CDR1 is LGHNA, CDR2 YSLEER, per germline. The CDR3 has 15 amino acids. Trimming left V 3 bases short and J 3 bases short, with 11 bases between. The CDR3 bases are TGCGCCAGCAGCCAGTCGACAGTGCCTAATGAAAAACTGTTTTTT. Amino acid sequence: CASSQSTVPNEKLFF.

The DNA for the CDR3 is TGTGCCAGCAGCGTAACGGGGACCCTTAATGAAAAACTGTTTTTT. This gives the protein CASSVTGTLNEKLFF. The J gene is TRBJ1-4, the V gene TRBV9, with D tentatively TRBD1 (5 bases). Trimming left V 1 base short and J 4 bases short, with 11 bases between. Per the germline V gene, CDR1 is SGDLS and CDR2 is YYNGEE. CDR3 length: 15 amino acids.

CDR3 sequence: CASSLAGGYTDTQYF. CDR3 DNA sequence: TGTGCCAGCAGCTTAGCAGGCGGCTATACAGATACGCAGTATTTT. The rearrangement joins TRBV7-6 to TRBJ2-3; D uncertain. The CDR3 extends over 15 amino acids. Trimming left V 0 bases short and J 3 bases short, with 10 bases between. Germline loops: CDR1 SGHVS, CDR2 FNYEAQ.

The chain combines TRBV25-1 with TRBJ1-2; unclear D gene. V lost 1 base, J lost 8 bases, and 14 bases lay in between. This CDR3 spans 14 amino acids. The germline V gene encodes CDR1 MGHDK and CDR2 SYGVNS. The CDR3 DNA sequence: TGTGCCAGCAGTGAATTTGAGGAGGCGGCGGGCTACACCTTC. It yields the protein CASSEFEEAAGYTF.

The CDR3 coding sequence is TGTGCCAGCAGAACTTACCCCTTAGCGGGAAACACAGATACGCAGTATTTT. Translation: CASRTYPLAGNTDTQYF. The chain uses TRBV28 and TRBJ2-3, with 8 bases lining up with TRBD2. The trim removed 6 bases at V and 2 bases at J, leaving 13 bases unmatched. Germline loops: CDR1 MDHEN, CDR2 SYDVKM. CDR3 length equals 17 residues.

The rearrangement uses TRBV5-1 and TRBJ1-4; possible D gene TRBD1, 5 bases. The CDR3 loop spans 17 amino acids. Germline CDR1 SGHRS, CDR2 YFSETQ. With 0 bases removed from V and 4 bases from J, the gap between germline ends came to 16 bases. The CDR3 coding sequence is TGCGCCAGCAGCTTGGGTACCCGGGGCGTTGGTAATGAAAAACTGTTTTTT. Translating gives CASSLGTRGVGNEKLFF.

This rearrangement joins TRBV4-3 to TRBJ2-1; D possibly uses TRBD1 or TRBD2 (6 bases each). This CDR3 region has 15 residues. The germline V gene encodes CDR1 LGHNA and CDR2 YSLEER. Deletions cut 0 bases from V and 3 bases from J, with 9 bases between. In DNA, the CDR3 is TGCGCCAGCAGCCAAGACGGGGGCCGCTACAATGAGCAGTTCTTC. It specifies CASSQDGGRYNEQFF.

The CDR3 loop is CASSDSREKGDTEAFF. CDR3 sequence (DNA): TGTGCCAGCAGTGACTCAAGGGAAAAGGGGGACACTGAAGCTTTCTTT. V and J are TRBV6-4 and TRBJ1-1; perhaps TRBD1 as D (6 bases). The germline V and J ends were trimmed by 0 bases and 3 bases, with 14 bases remaining between them. The germline gives CDR1 MRHNA, CDR2 SNTAGT. The CDR3 is made up of 16 amino acids.

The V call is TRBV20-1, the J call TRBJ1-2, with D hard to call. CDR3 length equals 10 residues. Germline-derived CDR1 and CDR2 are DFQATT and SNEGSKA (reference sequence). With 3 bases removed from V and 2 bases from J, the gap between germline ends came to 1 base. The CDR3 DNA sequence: TGCAGTGCTAGGAACTATGGCTACACCTTC. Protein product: CSARNYGYTF.

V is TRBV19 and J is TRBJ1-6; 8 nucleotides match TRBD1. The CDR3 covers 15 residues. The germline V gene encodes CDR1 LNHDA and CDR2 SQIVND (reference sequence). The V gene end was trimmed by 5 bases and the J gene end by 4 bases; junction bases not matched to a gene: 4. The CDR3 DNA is TGTGCCAGTAGTTCCCGGACAGGGTATAATTCACCCCTCCACTTT. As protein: CASSSRTGYNSPLHF.

The CDR3 spells CASSYPRDRRSDEQFF. The CDR3 coding sequence is TGTGCCAGCAGCTACCCCCGGGACAGGAGGAGCGATGAGCAGTTCTTC. The gene calls are TRBV7-2 and TRBJ2-1; 8 nucleotides align to TRBD1. Trimming cost V 4 bases and J 8 bases; bases outside gene matches: 13. The germline V gene has CDR1 SGHTA and CDR2 FQGNSA. The CDR3 contains 16 residues. Full variable domain (outside the CDR3, taken from reference TRBV7-2 and TRBJ2-1): GAGVSQSPSNKVTEKGKDVELRCDPISGHTALYWYRQSLGQGLEFLIYFQGNSAPDKSGLPSDRFSAERTGGSVSTLTIQRTQQEDSAVYLCASSYPRDRRSDEQFFGPGTRLTVL.

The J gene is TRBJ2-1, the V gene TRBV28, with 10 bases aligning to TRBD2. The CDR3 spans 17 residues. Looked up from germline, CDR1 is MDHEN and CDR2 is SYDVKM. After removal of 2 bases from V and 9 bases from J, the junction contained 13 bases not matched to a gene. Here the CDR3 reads CASSLPLLAGLTGEQFF. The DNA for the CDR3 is TGTGCCAGCAGTTTACCCTTACTAGCGGGACTTACTGGTGAGCAGTTCTTC.

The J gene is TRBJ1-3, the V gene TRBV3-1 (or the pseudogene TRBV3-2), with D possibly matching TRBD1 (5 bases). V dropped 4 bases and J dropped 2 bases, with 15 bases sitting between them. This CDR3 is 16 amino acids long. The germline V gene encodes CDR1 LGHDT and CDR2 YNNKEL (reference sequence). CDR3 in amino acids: CASSRPGTVTGNTIYF. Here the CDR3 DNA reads TGTGCCAGCAGCCGACCGGGGACGGTGACTGGAAACACCATATATTTT.

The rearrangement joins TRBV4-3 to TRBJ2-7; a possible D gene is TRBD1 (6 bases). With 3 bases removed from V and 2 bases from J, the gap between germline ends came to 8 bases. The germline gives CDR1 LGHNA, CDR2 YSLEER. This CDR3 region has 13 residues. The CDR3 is CASSQGQTYEQYF. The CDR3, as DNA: TGCGCCAGCAGCCAGGGACAAACCTACGAGCAGTACTTC.

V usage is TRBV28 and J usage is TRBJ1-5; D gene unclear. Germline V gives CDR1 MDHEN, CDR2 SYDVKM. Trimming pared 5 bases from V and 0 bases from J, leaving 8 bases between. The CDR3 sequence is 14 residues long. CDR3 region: CASSVIDSNQPQHF. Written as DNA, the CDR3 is TGTGCCAGCAGTGTTATAGATAGCAATCAGCCCCAGCATTTT.

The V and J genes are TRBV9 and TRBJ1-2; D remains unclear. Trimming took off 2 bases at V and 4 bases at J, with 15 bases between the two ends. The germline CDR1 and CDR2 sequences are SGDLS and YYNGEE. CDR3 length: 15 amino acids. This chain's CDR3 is CASSVSEAPLYGYTF. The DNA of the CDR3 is TGTGCCAGCAGCGTCTCCGAGGCCCCCCTCTATGGCTACACCTTC.

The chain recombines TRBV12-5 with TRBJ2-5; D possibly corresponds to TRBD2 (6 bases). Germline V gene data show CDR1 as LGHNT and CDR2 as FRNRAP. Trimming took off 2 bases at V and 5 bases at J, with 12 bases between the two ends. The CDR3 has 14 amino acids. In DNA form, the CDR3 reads TGTGCTAGTGGTTTGCCTAGCGAATCGGAGACCCAGTACTTC. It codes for CASGLPSESETQYF.

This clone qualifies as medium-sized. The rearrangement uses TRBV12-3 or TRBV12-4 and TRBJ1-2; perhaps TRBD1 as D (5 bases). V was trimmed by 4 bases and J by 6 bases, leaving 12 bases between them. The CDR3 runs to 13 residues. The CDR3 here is CASSSGGANGYTF. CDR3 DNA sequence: TGTGCCAGCAGTTCCGGAGGGGCTAATGGCTACACCTTC.

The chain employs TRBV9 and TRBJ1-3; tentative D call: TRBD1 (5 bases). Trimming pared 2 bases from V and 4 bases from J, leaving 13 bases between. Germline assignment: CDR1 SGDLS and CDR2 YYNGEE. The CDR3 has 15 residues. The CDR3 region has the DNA TGTGCCAGCAGCGTCGTGGGGGGTTCAGGAAACACCATATATTTT. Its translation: CASSVVGGSGNTIYF.

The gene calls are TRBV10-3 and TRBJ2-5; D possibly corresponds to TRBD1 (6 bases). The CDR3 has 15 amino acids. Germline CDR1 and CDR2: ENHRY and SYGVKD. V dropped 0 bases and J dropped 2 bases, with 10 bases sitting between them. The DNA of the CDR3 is TGTGCCATCAGTGAGTCGGCAGGGGAGCAAGAGACCCAGTACTTC. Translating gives CAISESAGEQETQYF.